Sequencing of this T cell receptor beta chain was carried out in a study of blood T cell repertoires in COVID-19. Overall study context: Sites in the United States, Italy and Spain provided acute and convalescent COVID-19 samples. Sources were T cells, B-cell-depleted T cells, or PBMCs; the material itself was cDNA or gDNA.

The method was immunoSEQ multiplex PCR; TCRdb's version includes in-frame clones alone and lacks a portion of them. Of about 300,000 clones in the sample, approximately 90% were seen once. This CDR3 is 16 amino acids long. The V and J ends lost 0 bases and 2 bases respectively, with 14 bases between them. Cohort assignment relied on participant-reported clinical history. Symptom resolution, clearance, or two negative PCRs marked donors in Cohort 3 as recovered. Material for sequencing was PBMCs or T cells enriched from blood (not recorded which). The sequence came from a woman between 18 and 29 years old who had recovered from COVID-19. This chain links TRBV23-1 with TRBJ2-7, with D possibly being TRBD1 (6 bases). TRBV23-1 is assigned to the ORF class and has an uncertain function. DNA of the CDR3: TGCGCCAGCAGTCAATCCTCAGGGGCTTTCACCTACGAGCAGTACTTC. This sequence encodes CASSQSSGAFTYEQYF.